The T cell receptor beta chain described here comes from a study of cytomegalovirus exposure and HLA in healthy donors. Study background: Tens of millions of unique TCRs from HLA-typed donors made up an early data release. Genetic ancestry analysis placed over 65% of the approximately 390 donors that were genotyped in the Caucasian-associated cluster. Whole-study results and caveats: Rare TCR sequences dominated, though some public TCRs recurred in many donors.

PCR involved 60 Vbeta and 13 Jbeta primers. Profiled with immunoSEQ multiplex PCR; TCRdb holds only in-frame clones, not every one. The data hold more than 140,000 clones, with over 60% observed a single time. The table lists this clone with a count of one. Antigen: not known. Although they were nominally healthy when sampled, donors likely had unrecorded immune exposures. Sequenced sample: PBMCs. The source is a woman in her twenties or thirties in good health and CMV-seropositive.

The CDR3 sequence is CASSFGTLMDEKLFF. DNA for the CDR3: TGTGCCAGCAGCTTCGGGACTCTAATGGATGAAAAACTGTTTTTT. The chain is built from TRBV11-3 and TRBJ1-4; tentative D call: TRBD1 (5 bases). There are 15 residues in the CDR3. The V gene lost 3 bases and the J gene lost 6 bases, with 14 bases spanning the gap. CDR1 and CDR2 from the germline V gene are SGHNT and YENEEA.